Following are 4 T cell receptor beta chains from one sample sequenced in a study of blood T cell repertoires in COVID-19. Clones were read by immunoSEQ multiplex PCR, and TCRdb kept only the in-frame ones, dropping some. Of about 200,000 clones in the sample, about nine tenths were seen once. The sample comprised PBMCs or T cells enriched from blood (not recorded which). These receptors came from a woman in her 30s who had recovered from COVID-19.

The CDR3, as DNA: TGTGCCAGCAGTTACTCACGTCGGACAGCCTTTAATGAAAAACTGTTTTTT. Protein sequence: CASSYSRRTAFNEKLFF. The rearrangement uses TRBV6-2 or TRBV6-3 and TRBJ1-4; perhaps TRBD1 as D (6 bases). The germline V and J ends were trimmed by 0 bases and 4 bases, with 15 bases remaining between them. CDR1 MNHEY and CDR2 SVGEGT come from the germline V gene. The CDR3 extends over 17 amino acids.

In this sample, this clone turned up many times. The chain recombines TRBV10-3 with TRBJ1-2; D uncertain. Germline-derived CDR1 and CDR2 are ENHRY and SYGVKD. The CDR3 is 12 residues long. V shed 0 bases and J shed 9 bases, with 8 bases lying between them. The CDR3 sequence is CAISESGGSYTF. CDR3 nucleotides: TGTGCCATCAGTGAGTCTGGCGGGAGCTACACCTTC.

This CDR3 is CASSLEAGAGNTIYF. The CDR3 DNA sequence: TGTGCCAGCAGCTTGGAAGCAGGGGCTGGAAACACCATATATTTT. The V gene is TRBV7-2, the J gene TRBJ1-3; possible D gene TRBD1, 6 bases. V shed 3 bases and J shed 2 bases, with 11 bases lying between them. This CDR3 is built from 15 residues. The germline CDR1 and CDR2 sequences are SGHTA and FQGNSA.

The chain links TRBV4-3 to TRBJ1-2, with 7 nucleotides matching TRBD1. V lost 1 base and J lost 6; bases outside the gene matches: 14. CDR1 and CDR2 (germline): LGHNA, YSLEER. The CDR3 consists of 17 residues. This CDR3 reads CASSQGFVTGKADGYTF. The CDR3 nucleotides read TGCGCCAGCAGCCAAGGCTTCGTGACAGGGAAGGCGGATGGCTACACCTTC.